One and the same sample provided the 23 T cell receptor beta chains below, sequenced in a study of OX40 agonist ivuxolimab in advanced cancers. Repertoires were generated with immunoSEQ multiplex PCR, while TCRdb's copy carries only in-frame clones and drops some. The sample comprises 45,000 to 65,000 clones, 70% to 85% of which are singletons, and about 3.8% rests with the top ten. The sequences come from CD4+ or CD8+ T cells sorted from blood, collected in a trial of the OX40 agonist ivuxolimab. These receptors came from an adult with an advanced solid tumor such as melanoma, head and neck, liver or kidney cancer.

The chain carries TRBV28 and TRBJ2-6; 8 bases are a match to TRBD1. The ends lost 4 bases at V and 1 base at J; junction bases unmatched: 3. Germline V CDR1 and CDR2: MDHEN, SYDVKM. The CDR3 has 16 residues. This chain's CDR3 is CASSWTGRSGANVLTF. DNA of the CDR3: TGTGCCAGCAGTTGGACAGGGCGGTCTGGGGCCAACGTCCTGACTTTC.

The CDR3 DNA sequence: TGCGCCAGCAGCTTAAGGCCCGAAAAGGAGGGCCGGCTGTTTTTT. Translation: CASSLRPEKEGRLFF. The J gene is TRBJ1-4, the V gene TRBV5-1; no definite D call. Germline lookup yields CDR1 SGHRS and CDR2 YFSETQ. The CDR3 consists of 15 residues. V was clipped by 2 bases and J by 14 bases, with 22 bases between them. The full variable domain, with the rest looked up from reference TRBV5-1 and TRBJ1-4, is KAGVTQTPRYLIKTRGQQVTLSCSPISGHRSVSWYQQTPGQGLQFLFEYFSETQRNKGNFPGRFSGRQFSNSRSEMNVSTLELGDSALYLCASSLRPEKEGRLFFGSGTQLSVL.

V is TRBV9 and J is TRBJ1-3; a weak D match, TRBD1 (6 bases). CDR1 and CDR2 (germline): SGDLS, YYNGEE. This CDR3 contains 16 residues. Between the trimmed V and J ends, which lost 0 bases and 4 bases, there was a span of 14 bases. CDR3 in DNA: TGTGCCAGCAGCGTAGTGCCGGGGGGGCCAGGAAACACCATATATTTT. Translation gives CASSVVPGGPGNTIYF.

J is TRBJ2-4 and V is TRBV11-2; tentatively, D is TRBD2 (6 bases). This CDR3 region has 17 residues. V was shortened by 7 bases and J by 3 bases, with 22 bases between the two germline ends. The V gene's germline CDR1 is SGHAT and CDR2 FQNNGV. CDR3 DNA: TGTGCCAGCACCCCCGGTTGGGGGGAATGGGTCAAAAACATTCAGTACTTC. Its protein is CASTPGWGEWVKNIQYF.

The chain couples TRBV19 to TRBJ2-1, with 9 bases aligning to TRBD2. V lost 5 bases and J lost 4; bases outside the gene matches: 12. The CDR3 extends over 17 amino acids. Germline V gene lookup returns CDR1 LNHDA and CDR2 SQIVND (reference sequence). This chain's CDR3 is CASSAGLLAGRYNEQFF. The CDR3 nucleotides read TGTGCCAGTAGTGCCGGTCTTCTAGCGGGGCGTTACAATGAGCAGTTCTTC.

The rearrangement joins TRBV14 to TRBJ2-3; D perhaps matches TRBD2 (6 bases). The CDR3 length is 13 residues. Germline V gene sequence: CDR1 SGHDN, CDR2 FVKESK. V was clipped by 6 bases and J by 3 bases, with 10 bases between them. The CDR3: CASRGAGTDTQYF. CDR3 coding DNA: TGTGCCAGCAGAGGTGCGGGGACAGATACGCAGTATTTT.

The table lists this clone with a count of one. The V and J genes are TRBV19 and TRBJ2-5; 8 bases agree with TRBD2. CDR3 length: 15 amino acids. V gave up 5 bases and J gave up 3 bases; unmatched junction bases: 8. Per germline, CDR1 LNHDA and CDR2 SQIVND (reference sequence). The CDR3 nucleotides are TGTGCCAGTAGTTCCGGGACTAGTGTGGAAGAGACCCAGTACTTC. Its translation is CASSSGTSVEETQYF.

The chain uses TRBV5-1 and TRBJ2-4; D is possibly TRBD1 or TRBD2 (5 bases each). The germline V gene encodes CDR1 SGHRS and CDR2 YFSETQ. V was shortened by 0 bases and J by 7 bases, with 11 bases between the two germline ends. This CDR3 has 14 amino acids. The CDR3, as DNA: TGCGCCAGCAGCTTGGCTTCGGGGACGAACATTCAGTACTTC. Amino acid sequence: CASSLASGTNIQYF.

V and J are TRBV27 and TRBJ2-5, with D perhaps assigned TRBD1 or TRBD2 (5 bases each). There are 15 residues in the CDR3. V dropped 0 bases and J dropped 4 bases, with 12 bases sitting between them. Germline CDR1 is MNHEY and CDR2 is SMNVEV (reference sequence). CDR3 region: CASSLSRGAVETQYF. The CDR3 region has the DNA TGTGCCAGCAGTTTATCGAGAGGGGCCGTAGAGACCCAGTACTTC.

V usage is TRBV6-5 and J usage is TRBJ2-1, with 9 bases fitting TRBD2. CDR1 is MNHEY, CDR2 SVGAGI, per germline. V trimming: 2 bases; J trimming: 7 bases; junction bases outside the gene matches: 9. The CDR3 length is 16 residues. CDR3 residues: CASSYRSAGGRNEQFF. CDR3 sequence (DNA): TGTGCCAGCAGTTACCGATCTGCGGGAGGGCGGAATGAGCAGTTCTTC.

The count of this clone is one. This chain joins TRBV19 and TRBJ1-2; tentatively, D is TRBD1 (5 bases). CDR1 is LNHDA, CDR2 SQIVND, per germline (reference sequence). This CDR3 is 12 amino acids long. The germline V and J ends were trimmed by 2 bases and 5 bases, with 6 bases remaining between them. CDR3 coding DNA: TGTGCCAGTAGTATACAGGGTTATGGCTACACCTTC. It codes for CASSIQGYGYTF.

The chain is built from TRBV5-1 and TRBJ1-5; D unresolved. The CDR3 consists of 13 residues. Trimming took off 1 base at V and 6 bases at J, with 8 bases between the two ends. Germline assignment: CDR1 SGHRS and CDR2 YFSETQ. CDR3 nucleotide sequence: TGCGCCAGCAGCTTGTCCGGGTTTCAGCCCCAGCATTTT. Protein sequence: CASSLSGFQPQHF. Variable domain in full (rest from reference TRBV5-1 and TRBJ1-5): KAGVTQTPRYLIKTRGQQVTLSCSPISGHRSVSWYQQTPGQGLQFLFEYFSETQRNKGNFPGRFSGRQFSNSRSEMNVSTLELGDSALYLCASSLSGFQPQHFGDGTRLSIL.

V is TRBV28 and J is TRBJ2-1; D may be TRBD2 (6 bases). Germline CDR1 reads MDHEN; CDR2 reads SYDVKM. Trimming removed 7 bases from V and 5 bases from J, with 18 bases in between. This CDR3 region has 15 residues. The CDR3 bases are TGTGCCAGCATTGGGGGTGGAGGGGATCACAATGAGCAGTTCTTC. It yields the protein CASIGGGGDHNEQFF.

This chain connects TRBV28 to TRBJ1-2, with no clear D. CDR1 is MDHEN and CDR2 is SYDVKM in the germline V gene. This CDR3 spans 12 amino acids. The V end lost 5 bases, the J end lost 4 bases, and 8 bases lay between the germline ends. The DNA of the CDR3 is TGTGCCAGCAGTATGGACCTCTATGGCTACACCTTC. This gives the protein CASSMDLYGYTF.

This chain joins TRBV6-5 and TRBJ1-5; the match to TRBD1 covers 7 bases. V lost 5 bases and J lost 6; bases outside the gene matches: 4. This CDR3 comprises 13 residues. Germline V CDR1 and CDR2: MNHEY, SVGAGI. In nucleotides, the CDR3 is TGTGCCAGCAGTGAGAACAGGGGTCAGCCCCAGCATTTT. Translation gives CASSENRGQPQHF.

The chain carries TRBV28 and TRBJ2-2; D gene ambiguous. V lost 5 bases, J lost 1 base, and 8 bases lay in between. Germline V CDR1 and CDR2: MDHEN, SYDVKM. There are 14 residues in the CDR3. Written as DNA, the CDR3 is TGTGCCAGCAGTGCGCACAGGAACACCGGGGAGCTGTTTTTT. Its protein is CASSAHRNTGELFF.

The rearrangement links TRBV7-2 to TRBJ1-4, with D possibly matching TRBD1 (6 bases). Germline V lookup: CDR1 SGHTA, CDR2 FQGNSA. The CDR3 sequence is 15 residues long. Trimming took off 3 bases at V and 5 bases at J, with 13 bases between the two ends. CDR3: CASSFNRGRNEKLFF. The CDR3 DNA is TGTGCCAGCAGCTTTAATCGGGGGCGAAATGAAAAACTGTTTTTT.

The chain couples TRBV30 to TRBJ2-6; 7 bases map to TRBD1. V lost 5 bases, J lost 0 bases, and 13 bases stayed unmatched. Germline loops: CDR1 GTSNPN, CDR2 SVGIG (reference sequence). The CDR3 covers 18 residues. CDR3: CAWGGQATRSSGANVLTF. The CDR3 DNA sequence: TGTGCCTGGGGCGGACAGGCAACCCGAAGCTCTGGGGCCAACGTCCTGACTTTC.

The sample holds one count of this clone. This chain joins TRBV6-6 and TRBJ2-2; D is unclear. This CDR3 spans 16 amino acids. The germline gives CDR1 MNHNY, CDR2 SVGAGI (reference sequence). With 4 bases removed from V and 2 bases from J, the gap between germline ends came to 14 bases. In DNA, the CDR3 is TGTGCCAGCAGTTTGTTTGCCAGGCTCAACACCGGGGAGCTGTTTTTT. Translating it yields CASSLFARLNTGELFF.

The sample holds one count of this clone. The rearrangement links TRBV6-5 to TRBJ1-5; D is possibly TRBD1 (6 bases). This CDR3 spans 14 amino acids. V gave up 2 bases and J gave up 5 bases, with 10 bases separating them. Germline CDR1 and CDR2: MNHEY and SVGAGI. The CDR3 spells CASSYGAGDQPQHF. CDR3 in DNA: TGTGCCAGCAGTTACGGGGCAGGGGATCAGCCCCAGCATTTT.

The chain couples TRBV4-3 to TRBJ1-5; possible D gene TRBD1, 5 bases. Germline loops: CDR1 LGHNA, CDR2 YSLEER. The CDR3 covers 16 residues. V was trimmed by 0 bases and J by 7 bases, leaving 16 bases between them. CDR3 region: CASSQDLGDPGQPQHF. CDR3 nucleotides: TGCGCCAGCAGCCAAGATCTAGGGGATCCGGGGCAGCCCCAGCATTTT.

The chain has TRBV19 and TRBJ2-2, with D hard to call. The CDR3 is made up of 12 amino acids. Germline V gene lookup returns CDR1 LNHDA and CDR2 SQIVND (reference sequence). Trimming pared 6 bases from V and 3 bases from J, leaving 5 bases between. CDR3 DNA: TGTGCCAGTAGCGGTTACACCGGGGAGCTGTTTTTT. It yields the protein CASSGYTGELFF.

V is TRBV5-4 and J is TRBJ1-1; D remains unclear. The CDR3 covers 14 residues. CDR1 is SGHNT and CDR2 is YYREEE in the germline V gene (reference sequence). The V gene lost 2 bases and the J gene lost 0 bases, with 8 bases spanning the gap. DNA for the CDR3: TGTGCCAGCAGCTTAGGTATTTTGAACACTGAAGCTTTCTTT. Amino acid sequence: CASSLGILNTEAFF. The full variable domain, with the rest looked up from reference TRBV5-4 and TRBJ1-1, is ETGVTQSPTHLIKTRGQQVTLRCSSQSGHNTVSWYQQALGQGPQFIFQYYREEENGRGNFPPRFSGLQFPNYSSELNVNALELDDSALYLCASSLGILNTEAFFGQGTRLTVV.